This is a list of T cell receptor beta chains from one sample in a study of blood T cell repertoires in COVID-19. Produced via immunoSEQ multiplex PCR; TCRdb's table is partial and in-frame only. The table records about 74,000 clones, around 70% of them present only once. The sequencing sample was made of peripheral blood. The receptor source for this set is a man aged 65-85 years with acute or convalescent COVID-19. The CDR3 runs from the conserved cysteine through the conserved F or W. D genes are given only for firm matches. Only part of the rows carry a size: once, few, many, or a class if the clone is expanded.

clone_size j_call v_call d_call cdr3_aa cdr3_nt
- TRBJ2-1 TRBV12-3/TRBV12-4 - CASSLDGSPPQFF TGTGCCAGCAGTTTAGATGGCTCGCCGCCGCAGTTCTTC
- TRBJ1-3 TRBV7-9 TRBD1 CASSPEGQGARNTIYF TGTGCCAGCAGCCCGGAGGGACAGGGGGCTCGAAACACCATATATTTT
- TRBJ2-5 TRBV5-1 - CASSLEGETQYF TGCGCCAGCAGCTTGGAGGGGGAGACCCAGTACTTC
- TRBJ1-1 TRBV28 TRBD1 CASRSEGQGATEAFF TGTGCCAGCAGATCAGAGGGACAGGGGGCCACTGAAGCTTTCTTT
few TRBJ2-5 TRBV5-1 - CASSVRDTKETQYF TGCGCCAGCAGCGTTCGAGACACAAAAGAGACCCAGTACTTC
- TRBJ2-7 TRBV10-3 TRBD1 CATTGQGGAYEQYF TGTGCCACCACGGGACAGGGGGGAGCCTACGAGCAGTACTTC
- TRBJ1-5 TRBV28 - CASNKGGASFRGNQPQHF TGTGCCAGCAATAAAGGGGGGGCGAGCTTCCGAGGCAATCAGCCCCAGCATTTT
- TRBJ1-3 TRBV6-6 - CASSSVGNTIYF TGTGCCAGCAGTTCCGTGGGAAACACCATATATTTT
- TRBJ2-1 TRBV19 TRBD1 CASSIRGQGLENEQFF TGTGCCAGTAGTATAAGGGGGCAGGGGCTCGAGAATGAGCAGTTCTTC
- TRBJ2-6 TRBV5-1 - CASSLGVDSYSGANVLTF TGCGCCAGCAGCTTGGGGGTGGACAGCTACTCTGGGGCCAACGTCCTGACTTTC
- TRBJ2-1 TRBV30 - CASEGSDEQFF TGTGCCTCGGAGGGAAGCGATGAGCAGTTCTTC
- TRBJ2-3 TRBV5-6 TRBD2 CASSPGPGGADTQYF TGTGCCAGCAGTCCGGGACCGGGGGGGGCAGATACGCAGTATTTT
- TRBJ2-7 TRBV4-1 TRBD2 CASSQEKTSGSYEQYF TGCGCCAGCAGCCAAGAGAAGACTAGCGGGAGTTACGAGCAGTACTTC
- TRBJ2-3 TRBV19 - CASTSRGFTDTQYF TGTGCCAGTACCTCCAGAGGCTTCACAGATACGCAGTATTTT
- TRBJ2-3 TRBV10-3 TRBD1 CAISDGQGASDTQYF TGTGCCATCAGTGACGGACAGGGGGCTTCAGATACGCAGTATTTT
- TRBJ2-3 TRBV27 - CASSRTSPSTDTQYF TGTGCCAGCAGTCGGACTTCCCCTAGCACAGATACGCAGTATTTT
once TRBJ2-6 TRBV19 TRBD2 CASSSSGGPLVGANVLTF TGTGCCAGTAGCTCTAGCGGGGGTCCCCTTGTAGGGGCCAACGTCCTGACTTTC